What follows are 24 T cell receptor beta chains derived from one specimen sequenced in a study of technical replicates of blood from four donors. Using immunoSEQ multiplex PCR, the repertoire was profiled, and TCRdb retains in-frame clones only, with some absent. Of approximately 76,000 clones listed, 90% to 95% are singletons. Sequences were obtained from T cells isolated from PBMCs. These receptors came from a human donor in good health.

This chain uses TRBV7-6 with TRBJ1-5; 7 bases match TRBD1. The J segment lost 6 bases and the V segment lost 1 base, leaving 3 bases of the junction unmatched. Germline CDR1 is SGHVS and CDR2 is FNYEAQ. This CDR3 comprises 14 residues. The CDR3 reads CASSLGQGGQPQHF. The CDR3 DNA reads TGTGCCAGCAGCTTAGGACAGGGCGGTCAGCCCCAGCATTTT.

The V gene is TRBV27, the J gene TRBJ2-1; 9 bases match TRBD2. After removal of 5 bases from V and 2 bases from J, the junction contained 7 bases not matched to a gene. CDR1 MNHEY and CDR2 SMNVEV come from the germline V gene (reference sequence). CDR3 length: 16 amino acids. CDR3 bases: TGTGCCAGCAGTCCCATCGGCGGGAGGGCCTACAATGAGCAGTTCTTC. Translating it yields CASSPIGGRAYNEQFF.

The chain uses TRBV7-6 and TRBJ1-4; TRBD1 is a possible D gene (5 bases). CDR1 SGHVS and CDR2 FNYEAQ come from the germline V gene. V gave up 1 base and J gave up 12 bases, with 12 bases separating them. The CDR3 is 13 residues long. CDR3 in DNA: TGTGCCAGCAGCTTAGGTCCGACAGCTGAACTGTTTTTT. Encoded protein: CASSLGPTAELFF.

This clone has a handful of counts. The chain is built from TRBV13 and TRBJ1-1, with 9 bases that match TRBD1. This CDR3 contains 15 residues. CDR1 is PRHDT and CDR2 is FYEKMQ in the germline V gene (reference sequence). Losses at the gene ends were 5 bases for V and 6 bases for J; bases not matched to a gene: 10. The CDR3 loop reads CASSATGGNIAEAFF. CDR3 nucleotide sequence: TGTGCCAGCAGCGCGACAGGGGGGAATATCGCTGAAGCTTTCTTT.

This clone was counted a few times. V usage is TRBV4-1 and J usage is TRBJ1-2; a weak D match, TRBD1 (6 bases). Germline-derived CDR1 and CDR2 are MGHRA and YSYEKL. This CDR3 region has 15 residues. V lost 2 bases and J 8 bases, leaving 18 bases between the germline ends. The chain's CDR3 is CASSQPQGRPGGYTF. The CDR3 bases are TGCGCCAGCAGCCAACCGCAGGGGCGTCCAGGCGGCTACACCTTC.

This clone has only one observation. The rearrangement uses TRBV5-1 and TRBJ2-1, with D possibly matching TRBD2 (6 bases). The CDR3 is 16 amino acids. The germline V gene has CDR1 SGHRS and CDR2 YFSETQ. Trimming took 2 bases from V and 7 from J, leaving 19 bases between them. The CDR3 region is CASSFPWGESGNEQFF. The CDR3 bases are TGCGCCAGCAGCTTTCCTTGGGGGGAGTCGGGGAATGAGCAGTTCTTC.

V is TRBV5-5 and J is TRBJ1-1, with D possibly matching TRBD1 (5 bases). The CDR3 is made up of 15 amino acids. The germline V and J ends were trimmed by 0 bases and 6 bases, with 15 bases remaining between them. Germline assignment: CDR1 SGHKS and CDR2 YYEKEE (reference sequence). Written as DNA, the CDR3 is TGTGCCAGCAGCTTGGGGTTCGGGGGAAGTGCTGAAGCTTTCTTT. It codes for CASSLGFGGSAEAFF.

The V and J genes are TRBV18 and TRBJ1-1; 7 bases line up with TRBD1. Germline CDR1 reads KGHSH; CDR2 reads LQKENI. The CDR3 is 15 amino acids. J lost 6 bases, V lost 3 bases, and 10 bases had no gene match. Written as DNA, the CDR3 is TGTGCCAGCTCACCGGACAGGTTGGAAGTGGCTGAAGCTTTCTTT. This translates into CASSPDRLEVAEAFF.

The chain is built from TRBV2 and TRBJ2-3; 7 nucleotides align to TRBD2. The germline V gene has CDR1 SNHLY and CDR2 FYNNEI. The CDR3 has 13 amino acids. The junction had 9 bases not matched to a gene; V was cut back by 8 bases and J by 7 bases. CDR3 in amino acids: CASVPGLSYTQYF. In DNA, the CDR3 is TGTGCCAGCGTCCCGGGACTATCTTATACGCAGTATTTT. Based on the CDR3 plus reference TRBV2 and TRBJ2-3, the full variable domain is EPEVTQTPSHQVTQMGQEVILRCVPISNHLYFYWYRQILGQKVEFLVSFYNNEISEKSEIFDDQFSVERPDGSNFTLKIRSTKLEDSAMYFCASVPGLSYTQYFGPGTRLTVL.

This chain uses TRBV11-2 with TRBJ1-3; no clear D gene. Germline-derived CDR1 and CDR2 are SGHAT and FQNNGV. V lost 3 bases, J lost 4 bases, and 7 bases lay in between. The CDR3 loop spans 13 amino acids. The DNA of the CDR3 is TGTGCCAGCAGCTTGGGCAGCGGAAACACCATATATTTT. Translating it yields CASSLGSGNTIYF. Using reference TRBV11-2 and TRBJ1-3 for the parts outside the CDR3, the full variable domain is EAGVAQSPRYKIIEKRQSVAFWCNPISGHATLYWYQQILGQGPKLLIQFQNNGVVDDSQLPKDRFSAERLKGVDSTLKIQPAKLEDSAVYLCASSLGSGNTIYFGEGSWLTVV.

The chain links TRBV27 to TRBJ1-4; possibly TRBD1 for D (6 bases). The CDR3 runs to 14 residues. The germline V gene has CDR1 MNHEY and CDR2 SMNVEV (reference sequence). Trimming took off 6 bases at V and 0 bases at J, with 8 bases between the two ends. CDR3 region: CASRQGSTNEKLFF. The CDR3 DNA is TGTGCCAGCAGACAGGGTTCAACTAATGAAAAACTGTTTTTT.

The V call is TRBV28, the J call TRBJ2-5; TRBD2 matches 7 bases. Germline V lookup: CDR1 MDHEN, CDR2 SYDVKM. The V gene end was trimmed by 3 bases and the J gene end by 5 bases; junction bases not matched to a gene: 9. This CDR3 comprises 15 residues. In DNA form, the CDR3 reads TGTGCCAGCAGTTTCTCTACTAGCGTCGCCGAGACCCAGTACTTC. Translation gives CASSFSTSVAETQYF.

The chain joins TRBV5-8 to TRBJ2-5; D unclear. V was shortened by 4 bases and J by 3 bases, with 13 bases between the two germline ends. The germline gives CDR1 SGHTS, CDR2 YDEGEE. The CDR3 is made up of 14 amino acids. CDR3 DNA sequence: TGTGCCAGCAGCCGGCTCCAGGTTAAAGAGACCCAGTACTTC. The encoded protein is CASSRLQVKETQYF.

The rearrangement links TRBV28 to TRBJ2-7, with 11 bases matching TRBD1. Germline-derived CDR1 and CDR2 are MDHEN and SYDVKM. The CDR3 loop spans 16 amino acids. V lost 3 bases and J lost 1; bases outside the gene matches: 5. The CDR3 region has the DNA TGTGCCAGCAGTTTTGTGGACAGGGGGCCTTCCTACGAGCAGTACTTC. As protein: CASSFVDRGPSYEQYF.

This chain uses TRBV4-1 with TRBJ2-7; 9 positions agree with TRBD1. The V segment lost 4 bases and the J segment 3 bases; nucleotides outside the gene matches: 7. Germline values: CDR1 MGHRA, CDR2 YSYEKL. The CDR3 is 15 residues long. The CDR3 DNA reads as TGCGCCAGCAGCCCGTATTCGGGACAGGGCTACGAGCAGTACTTC. As protein: CASSPYSGQGYEQYF.

This sequence joins TRBV7-9 and TRBJ2-3; 7 nucleotides align to TRBD1. Germline V gives CDR1 SEHNR, CDR2 FQNEAQ (reference sequence). V lost 2 bases, J lost 2 bases, and 4 bases stayed unmatched. The CDR3 is 15 amino acids. CDR3 residues: CASSLTGQYTDTQYF. Here the CDR3 DNA reads TGTGCCAGCAGCTTAACGGGACAGTACACAGATACGCAGTATTTT.

The chain carries TRBV7-9 and TRBJ2-1; D call uncertain. CDR1 SEHNR and CDR2 FQNEAQ come from the germline V gene (reference sequence). V lost 1 base and J lost 7, with 8 bases in between. The CDR3 loop spans 13 amino acids. In nucleotides, the CDR3 is TGTGCCAGCAGCTTAGATCTTAAAAATGAGCAGTTCTTC. Its translation: CASSLDLKNEQFF.

The rearrangement uses TRBV6-5 and TRBJ2-7; the match to TRBD2 covers 9 bases. The V segment lost 8 bases and the J segment 2 bases; nucleotides outside the gene matches: 4. The CDR3 totals 13 residues. Germline V gene lookup returns CDR1 MNHEY and CDR2 SVGAGI. This chain's CDR3 is CASRAGGTYEQYF. The CDR3 DNA follows: TGTGCCAGCCGGGCGGGAGGGACCTACGAGCAGTACTTC.

This chain connects TRBV27 to TRBJ1-1, with no clear D. The CDR3 loop spans 15 amino acids. V dropped 3 bases and J dropped 5 bases, with 16 bases sitting between them. The germline CDR1 and CDR2 sequences are MNHEY and SMNVEV (reference sequence). The CDR3 DNA reads TGTGCCAGCAGTTTGGGTTCGGGAATGGTGACTGAAGCTTTCTTT. The encoded protein is CASSLGSGMVTEAFF.

The chain joins TRBV9 to TRBJ1-1; the match to TRBD1 covers 7 bases. CDR3 length: 14 residues. Looked up from germline, CDR1 is SGDLS and CDR2 is YYNGEE. V lost 3 bases, J lost 0 bases, and 2 bases stayed unmatched. The CDR3 DNA reads as TGTGCCAGCAGCGGGGGACAGCTGAACACTGAAGCTTTCTTT. Amino acid sequence: CASSGGQLNTEAFF.

This clone was counted a single time. CDR3 in DNA: TGCAGCTGCGGACAGGGGGCCTACAATGAGCAGTTCTTC. Amino acids: CSCGQGAYNEQFF. This sequence joins TRBV29-1 and TRBJ2-1; the match to TRBD1 covers 10 bases. V trimming: 8 bases; J trimming: 2 bases; junction bases outside the gene matches: 3. The germline V gene encodes CDR1 SQVTM and CDR2 ANQGSEA. This CDR3 contains 13 residues.

This clone has only a few counts. This chain uses TRBV4-1 with TRBJ1-1; TRBD1 might be the D (6 bases). Trimming removed 4 bases from V and 0 bases from J, with 12 bases in between. Germline values: CDR1 MGHRA, CDR2 YSYEKL. The CDR3 sequence is 15 residues long. CDR3 in amino acids: CASSPRQELNTEAFF. CDR3 nucleotide sequence: TGCGCCAGCAGCCCCAGACAGGAACTGAACACTGAAGCTTTCTTT.

CDR3 region: CASSISTPSGSYEQYF. In DNA form, the CDR3 reads TGTGCCAGTAGTATTAGTACGCCTAGCGGCTCCTACGAGCAGTACTTC. The V gene is TRBV19, the J gene TRBJ2-7, with 7 bases identical to TRBD2. Germline-derived CDR1 and CDR2 are LNHDA and SQIVND (reference sequence). The CDR3 loop spans 16 amino acids. V lost 3 bases to trimming and J lost 0 bases; unmatched junction nucleotides: 8.

V is TRBV6-4 and J is TRBJ2-2; weak D call: TRBD2 (5 bases). The V end lost 6 bases, the J end lost 1 base, and 12 bases lay between the germline ends. Germline lookup yields CDR1 MRHNA and CDR2 SNTAGT. The CDR3 totals 15 residues. The CDR3 DNA sequence: TGTGCCAGCAGCAACGAGGGCCTGAACACCGGGGAGCTGTTTTTT. Translating gives CASSNEGLNTGELFF.